A single sample gave rise to the 32 T cell receptor beta chains below, sequenced in a study of T cell clones after liver transplantation (dated by TCRdb to between 2018 and 2021). The library came from the immunoSEQ multiplex PCR assay. TCRdb holds this immuneACCESS table with in-frame rearrangements only. Some clones are missing; in checked studies, unresolved V genes explain under half, and the rest has no known cause. Across this sample there are 31,000 or so clones, with around 94% seen only once. Approximately 26% of the sample is held by the ten biggest clonotypes. The source material was CD8+ T cells from blood, sampled 12 months after liver transplant. The receptors originated from a human patient who received a liver transplant. After a transplant, the donor of the graft may account for some T cells.

The chain employs TRBV6-5 and TRBJ1-3; D is unclear. This CDR3 spans 16 amino acids. The V gene lost 4 bases and the J gene lost 1 base, with 14 bases spanning the gap. The V gene's germline CDR1 is MNHEY and CDR2 SVGAGI. CDR3 coding DNA: TGTGCCAGCAGTTGGGCCGAAGGGATTTCTGGAAACACCATATATTTT. This codes for CASSWAEGISGNTIYF.

V usage is TRBV13 and J usage is TRBJ1-2, with D maybe TRBD1 (6 bases). V lost 2 bases, J lost 6 bases, and 13 bases lay in between. The V gene's germline CDR1 is PRHDT and CDR2 FYEKMQ (reference sequence). The CDR3 totals 14 residues. The CDR3 spells CASSLNRGLNGYTF. The CDR3 nucleotides are TGTGCCAGCAGCTTAAATCGGGGGCTAAATGGCTACACCTTC.

The chain recombines TRBV4-1 with TRBJ1-3, with a possible D match to TRBD1 (5 bases). CDR3 size: 17 residues. Trimming stripped 1 base from V and 4 bases from J, with 17 bases between. Looked up from germline, CDR1 is MGHRA and CDR2 is YSYEKL. The CDR3 region is CASSQGVPGLSGNTIYF. CDR3 nucleotides: TGCGCCAGCAGCCAAGGGGTACCAGGGTTGTCCGGAAACACCATATATTTT.

This clone was seen a single time. V is TRBV27 and J is TRBJ1-5; D is possibly TRBD1 (5 bases). The V gene's germline CDR1 is MNHEY and CDR2 SMNVEV (reference sequence). This CDR3 region has 14 residues. Trimming shortened V by 6 bases and J by 4 bases, and 13 bases separated the two germline ends. CDR3 coding DNA: TGTGCCAGCAGCGAAGGACACTGGAATCAGCCCCAGCATTTT. Residues: CASSEGHWNQPQHF.

The V call is TRBV6-5, the J call TRBJ2-7; possibly TRBD2 for D (7 bases). The CDR3 covers 14 residues. Trimming removed 6 bases at V and 4 bases at J, with 16 bases between. CDR1 and CDR2 (germline): MNHEY, SVGAGI. For the CDR3, the DNA is TGTGCCAGCAGGGGGGGGGCAGAGATTTACGAGCAGTACTTC. Its translation: CASRGGAEIYEQYF.

The chain has TRBV11-2 and TRBJ2-7; D possibly corresponds to TRBD1 (6 bases). The V and J ends lost 2 bases and 2 bases respectively, with 7 bases between them. In germline, CDR1 is SGHAT, CDR2 FQNNGV. This CDR3 contains 13 residues. In DNA, the CDR3 is TGTGCCAGCAGCTTACAGGGGACCTACGAGCAGTACTTC. Translation gives CASSLQGTYEQYF.

The J gene is TRBJ2-7, the V gene TRBV11-3, with TRBD1 matching 11 bases. The CDR3 is made up of 15 amino acids. Trimming removed 2 bases from V and 5 bases from J; junction bases left unmatched: 5. The germline V gene has CDR1 SGHNT and CDR2 YENEEA. CDR3 sequence: CASSLWTGGQDEQYF. The CDR3 nucleotides are TGTGCCAGCAGCTTATGGACAGGGGGCCAGGACGAGCAGTACTTC.

The genes are TRBV12-5 and TRBJ2-5; 8 nucleotides line up with TRBD1. Germline V gives CDR1 LGHNT, CDR2 FRNRAP. The CDR3 extends over 15 amino acids. With 0 bases clipped from V and 1 base from J, the junction kept 1 base outside the gene matches. The CDR3 loop reads CASGLVGQGQETQYF. The CDR3 DNA sequence: TGTGCTAGTGGTTTGGTCGGACAGGGCCAAGAGACCCAGTACTTC.

V is TRBV11-2 and J is TRBJ2-7, with D uncertain. The CDR3 contains 14 residues. V lost 2 bases and J 3 bases, leaving 11 bases between the germline ends. From germline, CDR1 is SGHAT and CDR2 FQNNGV. This chain's CDR3 is CASSLTTFYYEQYF. DNA for the CDR3: TGTGCCAGCAGCTTAACTACCTTCTACTACGAGCAGTACTTC. Full variable domain (missing parts from reference TRBV11-2 and TRBJ2-7): EAGVAQSPRYKIIEKRQSVAFWCNPISGHATLYWYQQILGQGPKLLIQFQNNGVVDDSQLPKDRFSAERLKGVDSTLKIQPAKLEDSAVYLCASSLTTFYYEQYFGPGTRLTVT.

The gene calls are TRBV5-6 and TRBJ1-1; D gene uncertain. This CDR3 is 13 amino acids long. V gave up 4 bases and J gave up 1 base, with 8 bases separating them. Germline V lookup: CDR1 SGHDT, CDR2 YYEEEE. CDR3 sequence reads: CASSDPPNTEAFF. The CDR3 DNA is TGTGCCAGCAGCGATCCCCCGAACACTGAAGCTTTCTTT.

The V call is TRBV2, the J call TRBJ2-1; D may be TRBD2 (5 bases). V was pared by 6 bases and J by 15 bases, with 15 bases between. This CDR3 spans 11 amino acids. CDR1 is SNHLY, CDR2 FYNNEI, per germline. The DNA for the CDR3 is TGTGCCAGCAGCCTCCTAGGAGGTGGGTTCTTC. This translates into CASSLLGGGFF. The variable domain in full, with the rest retrieved from reference TRBV2 and TRBJ2-1, is EPEVTQTPSHQVTQMGQEVILRCVPISNHLYFYWYRQILGQKVEFLVSFYNNEISEKSEIFDDQFSVERPDGSNFTLKIRSTKLEDSAMYFCASSLLGGGFFGPGTRLTVL.

The gene calls are TRBV5-8 and TRBJ1-5, with TRBD1 as a possible D gene (6 bases). The CDR3 has 14 amino acids. Per the germline V gene, CDR1 is SGHTS and CDR2 is YDEGEE. V was trimmed by 0 bases and J by 3 bases, leaving 7 bases between them. CDR3 protein: CASSLGQDNQPQHF. CDR3 DNA: TGTGCCAGCAGCTTGGGACAGGACAATCAGCCCCAGCATTTT. Based on the CDR3 plus reference TRBV5-8 and TRBJ1-5, the full variable domain is EAGVTQSPTHLIKTRGQQATLRCSPISGHTSVYWYQQALGLGLQFLLWYDEGEERNRGNFPPRFSGRQFPNYSSELNVNALELEDSALYLCASSLGQDNQPQHFGDGTRLSIL.

V is TRBV5-1 and J is TRBJ2-2, with D unresolved. The germline V and J ends were trimmed by 4 bases and 1 base, with 5 bases remaining between them. CDR1 and CDR2 (germline): SGHRS, YFSETQ. The CDR3 consists of 13 residues. This CDR3 reads CASSPENTGELFF. In DNA form, the CDR3 reads TGCGCCAGCAGCCCAGAGAACACCGGGGAGCTGTTTTTT.

This clone showed up just once. The rearrangement joins TRBV19 to TRBJ1-5; D perhaps matches TRBD1 (5 bases). Trimming removed 2 bases from V and 3 bases from J, with 14 bases in between. Germline-derived CDR1 and CDR2 are LNHDA and SQIVND (reference sequence). CDR3 length: 16 amino acids. The CDR3 reads CASSITGSSFNQPQHF. DNA of the CDR3: TGTGCCAGTAGTATAACAGGCAGCTCTTTCAATCAGCCCCAGCATTTT.

The chain has TRBV19 and TRBJ2-6; D is perhaps TRBD2 (7 bases). Germline CDR1 reads LNHDA; CDR2 reads SQIVND (reference sequence). CDR3 length: 14 amino acids. The CDR3 sequence: CATGGLSGANVLTF. The CDR3 DNA follows: TGTGCTACCGGGGGGCTAAGCGGGGCCAACGTCCTGACTTTC.

This clone has just one count. The chain recombines TRBV10-3 with TRBJ1-3; unclear D gene. There are 13 residues in the CDR3. Trimming pared 6 bases from V and 4 bases from J, leaving 10 bases between. The germline V gene has CDR1 ENHRY and CDR2 SYGVKD. CDR3 sequence: CAIRGSQGNTIYF. For the CDR3, the DNA is TGTGCCATCAGGGGGTCGCAAGGAAACACCATATATTTT.

The gene calls are TRBV7-9 and TRBJ2-3; D gene uncertain. This CDR3 region has 11 residues. From germline, CDR1 is SEHNR and CDR2 FQNEAQ (reference sequence). Deletions cut 2 bases from V and 5 bases from J, with 2 bases between. The CDR3 coding sequence is TGTGCCAGCAGCTTATTAGATACGCAGTATTTT. Translation gives CASSLLDTQYF.

This clone was seen just once. The rearrangement joins TRBV2 to TRBJ2-7; 8 nucleotides line up with TRBD1. The germline V gene encodes CDR1 SNHLY and CDR2 FYNNEI. The CDR3 sequence is 13 residues long. The ends lost 7 bases at V and 6 bases at J; junction bases unmatched: 8. The chain's CDR3 is CASIVGQGGEQYF. Written as DNA, the CDR3 is TGTGCCAGCATCGTAGGACAGGGCGGCGAGCAGTACTTC.

V usage is TRBV6-5 and J usage is TRBJ2-2; no firm D call. The CDR3 runs to 16 residues. Germline CDR1 is MNHEY and CDR2 is SVGAGI. V lost 0 bases and J 0 bases, leaving 8 bases between the germline ends. The CDR3 bases are TGTGCCAGCAGTTACTCGTGGATATCGAACACCGGGGAGCTGTTTTTT. Translation: CASSYSWISNTGELFF.

The chain combines TRBV6-6 with TRBJ2-7; unclear D gene. In germline, CDR1 is MNHNY, CDR2 SVGAGI (reference sequence). V lost 5 bases, J lost 0 bases, and 14 bases lay in between. This CDR3 has 15 residues. CDR3 nucleotide sequence: TGTGCCAGCAGTCCGTACACGGAGAGCTCCTACGAGCAGTACTTC. It codes for CASSPYTESSYEQYF.

The V and J genes are TRBV7-9 and TRBJ2-7; weak D call: TRBD1 (5 bases). The germline V gene has CDR1 SEHNR and CDR2 FQNEAQ (reference sequence). With 1 base removed from V and 3 bases from J, the gap between germline ends came to 10 bases. This CDR3 is built from 14 residues. CDR3 sequence (DNA): TGTGCCAGCAGCTTAGTGGACACCTACTACGAGCAGTACTTC. Amino acids: CASSLVDTYYEQYF.

The chain uses TRBV28 and TRBJ1-2; the D gene is possibly TRBD1 (5 bases). The germline V gene encodes CDR1 MDHEN and CDR2 SYDVKM. The CDR3 has 11 amino acids. Trimming stripped 2 bases from V and 10 bases from J, with 8 bases between. CDR3 DNA sequence: TGTGCCAGCAGTTTACCGGGGACCTACACCTTC. This codes for CASSLPGTYTF.

This rearrangement joins TRBV9 to TRBJ2-2; D unclear. The CDR3 is 15 amino acids. Germline CDR1 SGDLS, CDR2 YYNGEE. V shed 3 bases and J shed 0 bases, with 9 bases lying between them. The DNA of the CDR3 is TGTGCCAGCAGCGCCGTGGTGACGAACACCGGGGAGCTGTTTTTT. The encoded protein is CASSAVVTNTGELFF.

The CDR3 protein is CASAGSPPSSYEQYF. CDR3 DNA: TGTGCCAGCGCCGGGTCCCCACCGAGCTCCTACGAGCAGTACTTC. The J gene is TRBJ2-7, the V gene TRBV7-9; unclear D gene. V was shortened by 8 bases and J by 0 bases, with 17 bases between the two germline ends. The germline V gene has CDR1 SEHNR and CDR2 FQNEAQ (reference sequence). The CDR3 runs to 15 residues.

V and J are TRBV28 and TRBJ1-3; no reliable D call. The CDR3 totals 16 residues. The germline gives CDR1 MDHEN, CDR2 SYDVKM. Trimming left V 1 base short and J 4 bases short, with 14 bases between. Here the CDR3 reads CASSLYGEGSGNTIYF. The DNA for the CDR3 is TGTGCCAGCAGTTTATATGGAGAGGGTTCCGGAAACACCATATATTTT. Full variable domain (missing parts from reference TRBV28 and TRBJ1-3): DVKVTQSSRYLVKRTGEKVFLECVQDMDHENMFWYRQDPGLGLRLIYFSYDVKMKEKGDIPEGYSVSREKKERFSLILESASTNQTSMYLCASSLYGEGSGNTIYFGEGSWLTVV.

The chain joins TRBV16 to TRBJ1-2; D is undetermined. The CDR3 totals 14 residues. CDR1 and CDR2 (germline): KGHSY, FQNENV. V lost 0 bases, J lost 4 bases, and 9 bases lay in between. The CDR3 spells CASSQSGEAYGYTF. CDR3 nucleotide sequence: TGTGCCAGCAGCCAATCGGGCGAGGCCTATGGCTACACCTTC.

J is TRBJ2-2 and V is TRBV28, with D possibly being TRBD1 or TRBD2 (5 bases each). The CDR3 totals 15 residues. The V end was cut by 6 bases, the J end by 4 bases, with 15 bases between. Germline V CDR1 and CDR2: MDHEN, SYDVKM. The CDR3 here is CASRSSGTLTGELFF. CDR3 nucleotides: TGTGCCAGCAGGTCTTCAGGGACCCTCACCGGGGAGCTGTTTTTT.

A single count supports this clone. The chain uses TRBV9 and TRBJ1-1, with D unclear. Trimming removed 0 bases at V and 11 bases at J, with 11 bases between. Germline values: CDR1 SGDLS, CDR2 YYNGEE. The CDR3 consists of 12 residues. CDR3 amino acids: CASSVGSSPAFF. CDR3 nucleotides: TGTGCCAGCAGCGTAGGGAGTTCCCCGGCTTTCTTT.

The rearrangement uses TRBV10-2 and TRBJ2-5; D remains ambiguous. CDR3 length: 10 amino acids. Trimming took 3 bases from V and 6 from J, leaving 2 bases between them. The germline gives CDR1 WSHSY, CDR2 SAAADI. The CDR3 DNA reads as TGCGCCAGCAGTGACCAGACCCAGTACTTC. Encoded protein: CASSDQTQYF.

The chain recombines TRBV7-9 with TRBJ2-5, with 7 bases aligning to TRBD2. V lost 1 base to trimming and J lost 4 bases; unmatched junction nucleotides: 3. The CDR3 has 14 amino acids. CDR1 is SEHNR, CDR2 FQNEAQ, per germline (reference sequence). CDR3 in DNA: TGTGCCAGCAGCTTAGAGACTAGCAGAGAGACCCAGTACTTC. Protein: CASSLETSRETQYF.

The rearrangement joins TRBV6-5 to TRBJ2-7; TRBD1 is a possible D gene (5 bases). Germline assignment: CDR1 MNHEY and CDR2 SVGAGI. Between the trimmed V and J ends, which lost 5 bases and 2 bases, there was a span of 13 bases. The CDR3 consists of 14 residues. CDR3 nucleotides: TGTGCCAGCAGTCCAGGGTTGGGGCCCTACGAGCAGTACTTC. Translated: CASSPGLGPYEQYF.

In its sample, this clone was seen once. The chain employs TRBV18 and TRBJ1-1; 7 bases agree with TRBD1. The CDR3 spans 13 residues. V dropped 6 bases and J dropped 4; count of bases not matched to a gene: 5. Germline CDR1 is KGHSH and CDR2 is LQKENI. This chain's CDR3 is CASSDRAGTEAFF. CDR3 sequence (DNA): TGTGCCAGCTCCGACAGGGCGGGCACTGAAGCTTTCTTT.